The 14 T cell receptor beta chains presented below share a single source sample, sequenced in a study of tumor-infiltrating lymphocytes in primary liver carcinoma. Both blood RNA, taken from unsorted whole blood, and germline DNA were extracted. A primer matching the constant region was used to make TCR beta cDNA from 500 ng of total RNA. Investigators got TCR beta libraries out of three nested multiplex PCR rounds, done with slightly modified ARM-PCR. Primers for the first two PCR rounds were TRBV1-TRBV30 forward primers and a C-beta reverse primer (about 11 cycles per round). MiXCR, applied by TCRdb to the multiplex PCR reads, yields one record per CDR3 protein. The top ten clones hold about 18% of a sample with over 250,000 distinct CDR3 sequences, 50% to 75% of them seen once. The source material was peripheral blood. All receptors come from a woman in her 30s with primary liver carcinoma and hepatitis B virus infection.

This clonotype showed up just a few times. The V call is TRBV5-1, the J call TRBJ2-3, with a possible D match to TRBD2 (5 bases). The V gene's germline CDR1 is SGHRS and CDR2 YFSETQ. The CDR3 sequence is 15 residues long. V was cut by 2 bases and J by 4 bases, with 14 bases left in between. The CDR3 spells CASSFWWESADTQYF. The CDR3 DNA follows: TGCGCCAGCAGCTTTTGGTGGGAGAGCGCAGATACGCAGTATTTT.

The rearrangement joins TRBV7-8 to TRBJ2-1; TRBD2 matches 13 bases. With V trimmed by 5 bases and J by 4 bases, 23 bases remained unmatched. Germline CDR1 reads SGHVS; CDR2 reads FQNEAQ. The CDR3 has 22 residues. The CDR3 coding sequence is TGTGCCAGCAGCCCGACGAGTCGGGCTCGTGATAAGACTAGCGGGAGGTACAATGAGCAGTTCTTC. Encoded protein: CASSPTSRARDKTSGRYNEQFF.

This clonotype came up a few times. The rearrangement joins TRBV6-2 or TRBV6-3 to TRBJ1-5, with 7 bases lining up with TRBD1. Losses at the gene ends were 7 bases for V and 4 bases for J; bases not matched to a gene: 7. The germline gives CDR1 MNHEY, CDR2 SVGEGT. The CDR3 totals 14 residues. The CDR3 loop reads CASTPQGRNQPQHF. Here the CDR3 DNA reads TGTGCCAGCACCCCACAGGGGCGGAATCAGCCCCAGCATTTT.

Concerning this clonotype itself: A clone one base away is much larger, so this may be a read error. The chain uses TRBV12-3 or TRBV12-4 and TRBJ2-7; D is unclear. The CDR3 length is 12 residues. The CDR3 region is CASSPSTYERYF. CDR3 nucleotides: TGTGCCAGCAGTCCGTCCACCTACGAGCGGTACTTC.

This clonotype has at least ten counts. The rearrangement joins TRBV6-2 or TRBV6-3 to TRBJ1-1; D not certain. Germline assignment: CDR1 MNHEY and CDR2 SVGEGT. Trimming cost V 6 bases and J 1 base, with 9 bases left between them. The CDR3 sequence is 13 residues long. The DNA of the CDR3 is TGTGCCAGCAGAGAGACATCGAACACTGAAGCTTTCTTT. Its translation: CASRETSNTEAFF.

In this sample, this clonotype turned up a few times. The chain carries TRBV13 and TRBJ2-7, with 10 positions matching TRBD1. Trimming took 3 bases from V and 3 from J; bases not matched to a gene: 5. Germline CDR1 PRHDT, CDR2 FYEKMQ (reference sequence). The CDR3 runs 15 residues. The CDR3 spells CASSFSGQGDYEQYF. CDR3 nucleotides: TGTGCCAGCAGCTTTTCCGGACAGGGGGACTACGAGCAGTACTTC.

V gene TRBV5-6 combines with J gene TRBJ2-3; D remains ambiguous. This CDR3 has 12 amino acids. Per the germline V gene, CDR1 is SGHDT and CDR2 is YYEEEE. The V gene lost 0 bases and the J gene lost 4 bases, with 3 bases spanning the gap. CDR3 residues: CASSLVPDTQYF. The CDR3 DNA is TGTGCCAGCAGCTTGGTCCCAGATACGCAGTATTTT.

V usage is TRBV21-1 and J usage is TRBJ2-1; TRBD2 is the table's D call and was not checked against the DNA. TRBV21-1 is listed as a pseudogene. The CDR3 length is 16 residues. This chain's CDR3 is CASSKEGPTPANEQFF. In DNA, the CDR3 is TGTGCCAGCAGCAAAGAAGGCCCTACTCCTGCCAATGAGCAGTTCTTC.

Remarks on this clonotype: One end of the junction is discordant with germline, which a read error may explain. The chain carries TRBV7-8 and TRBJ2-3; D possibly uses TRBD1 or TRBD2 (5 bases each). The V gene's germline CDR1 is SGHVS and CDR2 FQNEAQ. This CDR3 has 15 residues. The CDR3 DNA reads as TGTGCCAGGAGCTTAGAGCCGGGGACCACAGATACGCAGTATTTT. Its translation is CARSLEPGTTDTQYF.

About this clonotype: The junction departs from the called germline gene at one end, perhaps through a read error. V gene TRBV28 combines with J gene TRBJ2-7, with 8 bases matching TRBD2. The CDR3 consists of 16 residues. Germline loops: CDR1 MDHEN, CDR2 SYDVKM. The CDR3 DNA sequence: TGTGTCAGCAGTCCCACTAGCGGAGGCAGGACCTACGAGCAGTACTTC. Protein sequence: CVSSPTSGGRTYEQYF.

In regard to this clonotype: The junction does not match germline at one end; this may be a read error. The rearrangement joins TRBV6-5 to TRBJ2-2; D is perhaps TRBD1 (6 bases). CDR3 length equals 14 residues. In germline, CDR1 is MNHEY, CDR2 SVGAGI. The DNA of the CDR3 is TGTGCCACCACGTGGGGGCGCGGCACCCGGGAGCTGTTTTTT. Translating gives CATTWGRGTRELFF.

As regards this clonotype: A read error is possible here, since a much larger clone lies one base away. This rearrangement joins TRBV4-1 to TRBJ2-4; the D gene could be TRBD1 or TRBD2 (6 bases each). This CDR3 has 14 residues. Germline V gives CDR1 MGHRA, CDR2 YSYEKL. For the CDR3, the DNA is TGCACCAGCAGCCAGGAGGGGGGCGCATACATTCAGTACTTC. It yields the protein CTSSQEGGAYIQYF.

Only one count was recorded for this clonotype. One end of the junction fails to match germline, which may point to a read error. V is TRBV11-2 and J is TRBJ2-1, with 10 nucleotides matching TRBD2. The CDR3 consists of 17 residues. Germline CDR1 SGHAT, CDR2 FQNNGV. CDR3 in amino acids: CASNIAGGSLSYNEQLF. The CDR3 bases are TGTGCCAGCAATATAGCGGGGGGCTCCCTTTCCTACAATGAGCAGTTATTC.

This clonotype was picked up a small number of times. A clone one base away is much larger, so this may be a read error. The chain joins TRBV29-1 to TRBJ2-7, with TRBD1 matching 8 bases. The CDR3 contains 12 residues. Germline V gene data show CDR1 as SQVTM and CDR2 as ANQGSEA. J lost 3 bases, V lost 7 bases, and 5 bases had no gene match. CDR3 protein: CSAEDRDYEQYF. CDR3 in DNA: TGCAGCGCTGAGGACAGGGACTACGAGCAGTACTTC.